Presented here are 17 T cell receptor beta chains from one specimen sequenced in a study of T cell repertoires in cytomegalovirus infection. TCRdb recomputed calls from the reads with MiXCR, one row per CDR3 protein. The data contain some 940,000 distinct CDR3 sequences, more than 25% of them singletons. These TCRs' antigens remain unknown. This specimen consisted of cultured CD8+ T cells from PBMCs, obtained from culture after CMV antigen stimulation. All receptors come from a human donor in good health (CMV status not recorded). Some clones in this sample may be carry-over from other donors' samples.

The V gene is TRBV7-9, the J gene TRBJ1-1, with TRBD1 as a possible D gene (5 bases). Trimming took 5 bases from V and 4 from J, leaving 29 bases between them. CDR1 is SEHNR and CDR2 is FQNEAQ in the germline V gene (reference sequence). This CDR3 region has 19 residues. CDR3 region: CASSHGRRGRVGDPTEAFF. DNA for the CDR3: TGTGCCAGCAGCCACGGGAGACGGGGGAGGGTAGGGGATCCCACTGAAGCTTTCTTT.

The chain carries TRBV6-6 and TRBJ1-1; 7 nucleotides match TRBD1. With V trimmed by 5 bases and J by 2 bases, 8 bases remained unmatched. CDR3 length: 15 residues. Germline lookup yields CDR1 MNHNY and CDR2 SVGAGI (reference sequence). The DNA for the CDR3 is TGTGCCAGCAGTAGCCACCGGGACAGTAACACTGAAGCTTTCTTT. As protein: CASSSHRDSNTEAFF.

A few counts support this clonotype. The rearrangement uses TRBV19 and TRBJ2-5; 14 bases are shared with TRBD2. Germline CDR1 reads LNHDA; CDR2 reads SQIVND (reference sequence). The CDR3 runs 18 residues. The trim removed 5 bases at V and 0 bases at J, leaving 8 bases unmatched. The CDR3 coding sequence is TGTGCCAGTAGTTCGGGACTAGCGGGGGCCTATTACCAAGAGACCCAGTACTTC. This encodes CASSSGLAGAYYQETQYF.

The chain combines TRBV6-6 with TRBJ2-3; D ambiguous. The CDR3 has 15 residues. CDR1 is MNHNY and CDR2 is SVGAGI in the germline V gene (reference sequence). V gave up 2 bases and J gave up 1 base, with 10 bases separating them. The CDR3 loop reads CASSYPTRGTDTQYF. DNA of the CDR3: TGTGCCAGCAGTTACCCGACGAGAGGCACAGATACGCAGTATTTT.

The rearrangement joins TRBV7-9 to TRBJ1-3; no definite D call. Trimming shortened V by 7 bases and J by 3 bases, and 16 bases separated the two germline ends. CDR1 is SEHNR and CDR2 is FQNEAQ in the germline V gene (reference sequence). The CDR3 is 15 amino acids. CDR3: CASIDGLYGGNTIYF. In DNA, the CDR3 is TGTGCCAGCATCGACGGACTGTACGGTGGAAACACCATATATTTT.

This clonotype has a count of ten or more. The chain uses TRBV7-9 and TRBJ1-1; 8 bases are a match to TRBD1. CDR1 is SEHNR and CDR2 is FQNEAQ in the germline V gene (reference sequence). CDR3 length equals 18 residues. With 4 bases clipped from V and 1 base from J, the junction kept 14 bases outside the gene matches. This chain's CDR3 is CASSSQADRVYENTEAFF. CDR3 DNA sequence: TGTGCCAGCAGCTCCCAAGCGGACAGGGTTTATGAGAACACTGAAGCTTTCTTT.

The CDR3 loop reads CASSQGSGPSYEQYV. The CDR3 nucleotides read TGCGCCAGCAGCCAGGGATCGGGACCAAGCTACGAGCAGTACGTC. The chain joins TRBV5-1 to TRBJ2-7; D is perhaps TRBD1 or TRBD2 (5 bases each). From germline, CDR1 is SGHRS and CDR2 YFSETQ. Trimming left V 4 bases short and J 3 bases short, with 17 bases between. This CDR3 has 15 amino acids.

The J gene is TRBJ2-3, the V gene TRBV9; weak D call: TRBD2 (5 bases). CDR3 length: 16 amino acids. V dropped 0 bases and J dropped 2 bases, with 13 bases sitting between them. The V gene's germline CDR1 is SGDLS and CDR2 YYNGEE. The CDR3 nucleotides are TGTGCCAGCAGCGTAGGAGGGATTCGGGACACAGATACGCAGTATTTT. Its protein product is CASSVGGIRDTDTQYF.

The rearrangement joins TRBV6-2 or TRBV6-3 to TRBJ2-1, with 10 bases matching TRBD2. V lost 5 bases to trimming and J lost 7 bases; unmatched junction nucleotides: 5. CDR3 length: 14 amino acids. The germline V gene encodes CDR1 MNHEY and CDR2 SVGEGT. The CDR3 sequence: CASSQAGGRNEQFF. In DNA, the CDR3 is TGTGCCAGCAGTCAAGCGGGGGGGCGGAATGAGCAGTTCTTC.

This clonotype was recorded once. The chain employs TRBV4-2 and TRBJ2-3; D possibly uses TRBD1 or TRBD2 (5 bases each). V lost 1 base to trimming and J lost 1 base, with 15 bases between them. The CDR3 spans 17 residues. CDR1 is LGHNA, CDR2 YNFKEQ, per germline. The CDR3 spells CASSQAYLRGGTDTQYF. The CDR3 nucleotides read TGTGCCAGCAGCCAAGCCTACTTGAGGGGAGGCACAGATACGCAGTATTTT.

This clonotype was seen more than once but under ten times. This chain joins TRBV7-8 and TRBJ1-2; 7 bases align to TRBD1. This CDR3 comprises 16 residues. In germline, CDR1 is SGHVS, CDR2 FQNEAQ. The ends lost 0 bases at V and 6 bases at J; junction bases unmatched: 10. The CDR3 coding sequence is TGTGCCAGCAGCTTAGCGCCTTTGGGCAGGGGGAATGGCTACACCTTC. Protein product: CASSLAPLGRGNGYTF.

This clonotype has more than one count but fewer than ten. The chain employs TRBV6-6 and TRBJ2-1; D is possibly TRBD1 (5 bases). The V and J ends lost 2 bases and 5 bases respectively, with 13 bases between them. CDR1 is MNHNY and CDR2 is SVGAGI in the germline V gene (reference sequence). This CDR3 is 15 amino acids long. The CDR3 is CASSYGQGGHNEQFF. CDR3 nucleotides: TGTGCCAGCAGTTACGGTCAGGGTGGCCACAATGAGCAGTTCTTC.

There are a few counts of this clonotype. The chain combines TRBV20-1 with TRBJ1-2, with D perhaps matching TRBD1 (5 bases). Germline loops: CDR1 DFQATT, CDR2 SNEGSKA (reference sequence). Trimming cost V 6 bases and J 3 bases, with 17 bases left between them. The CDR3 sequence is 14 residues long. CDR3 nucleotides: TGCAGTGCCCCCAAGAGAGGGGAAGACTATGGCTACACCTTC. Translated, it gives CSAPKRGEDYGYTF.

The CDR3 DNA follows: TGTGCCAGCAGTTTGAATGCCTACCAAGAGACCCAGTACTTC. It specifies CASSLNAYQETQYF. The chain links TRBV27 to TRBJ2-5; D uncertain. Trimming removed 3 bases at V and 0 bases at J, with 8 bases between. Germline V gene lookup returns CDR1 MNHEY and CDR2 SMNVEV (reference sequence). This CDR3 region has 14 residues.

The rearrangement joins TRBV2 to TRBJ2-1, with a possible D match to TRBD1 (7 bases). V was pared by 3 bases and J by 7 bases, with 16 bases between. The CDR3 runs 15 residues. CDR1 SNHLY and CDR2 FYNNEI come from the germline V gene. Written as DNA, the CDR3 is TGTGCCAGCAGTGAGCCAGGGGGGCTGGATAATGAGCAGTTCTTC. It is translated as CASSEPGGLDNEQFF.

This clonotype was recorded a few times. V gene TRBV18 combines with J gene TRBJ1-1; D might be TRBD1 (6 bases). Germline CDR1 and CDR2: KGHSH and LQKENI. Trimming shortened V by 3 bases and J by 1 base, and 12 bases separated the two germline ends. The CDR3 contains 15 residues. CDR3 DNA sequence: TGTGCCAGCTCACCCTCAGGGGCCAGGAACACTGAAGCTTTCTTT. It specifies CASSPSGARNTEAFF.

This clonotype was seen repeatedly, ten times or more. The V and J genes are TRBV2 and TRBJ1-5, with no clear D. In germline, CDR1 is SNHLY, CDR2 FYNNEI. The CDR3 is 13 amino acids. With 4 bases removed from V and 3 bases from J, the gap between germline ends came to 7 bases. The CDR3 DNA reads TGTGCCAGCAGTGGAGGAAACAATCAGCCCCAGCATTTT. It is translated as CASSGGNNQPQHF.